This note documents a single TCR beta chain sequence. CDR3 length: 16 residues. After constant-region reverse-primer amplification, full-length variable regions underwent semi-nested PCR with Nested Universal Primer A. TCRdb fed the 5' RACE reads into MiXCR, producing one record per CDR3 protein. The sample records about 32,000 distinct CDR3 sequences, roughly 24% being singletons. J is TRBJ1-1 and V is TRBV21-1; TRBD1 is taken as the D call from the table, unchecked against the DNA. TRBV21-1 is a listed pseudogene. Sequencing was carried out using memory CD4+ T cells sorted from blood. Subset indicated: memory CD4+ T cells, CD4+CD45RO+CD25-. This TCR was recovered from a female donor with breast cancer. The CDR3 here is CASSKIRRGPITEAFF. Here the CDR3 DNA reads TGTGCCAGCAGCAAAATTCGCAGGGGGCCAATCACTGAAGCTTTCTTT.